A selection of T cell receptor beta chains follows, all from one sample in a study of blood T cells in healthy people across ages. TCRdb reprocessed the 5' RACE reads via MiXCR and lists one record per CDR3 protein. This sample carries 730,000 or so distinct CDR3 sequences, around two fifths of them seen once, and the ten largest clones take 25% to 35%. The specimen sequenced was blood. The receptors originated from a man at least 80 years old in good health. Both conserved end residues are part of each CDR3. A D gene is named only where the DNA matches it firmly. For some rows the clone size is stated as once, few or many, or as a class when expanded; others skip it.

abundance	v_gene	d_gene	j_gene	CDR3nt	CDR3aa
few	TRBV7-9	-	TRBJ2-7	TGTGCCAGCAGCTTGCAGGGTGGGAGCGAGCAGTACTTC	CASSLQGGSEQYF
few	TRBV29-1	TRBD1	TRBJ2-7	TGCAGCGTGGTAACTTTTGGACAGGGCTCCTACGAGCAGTACTTC	CSVVTFGQGSYEQYF
-	TRBV27	TRBD1	TRBJ1-2	TGTGCCAGCAACCCGAAGACAGGGGCTAACTATGGCTACACCTTC	CASNPKTGANYGYTF
many	TRBV2	-	TRBJ2-3	TGTGCCAGCAGTGAGGCGGGATTTGGCACAGATACGCAGTATTTT	CASSEAGFGTDTQYF
-	TRBV4-3	-	TRBJ2-3	TGCGCCAGCAGCCCCCGACAGACGCAGGGGAGGGCCATCACAGATACGCAGTATTTT	CASSPRQTQGRAITDTQYF
many	TRBV12-3/TRBV12-4	-	TRBJ2-5	TGTGCCAGCAGTTCCCCCCAGGGCTGGGAGACCCAGTACTTC	CASSSPQGWETQYF
few	TRBV7-2	-	TRBJ2-5	TGTGCCAGCAGGCCCGGGTTCCTCTCACAAGAGACCCAGTACTTC	CASRPGFLSQETQYF
-	TRBV13	TRBD1	TRBJ2-1	TGTGCCAGCAGCTTCCCAGGGGGTAGCGCCTACAATGAGCAGTTCTTC	CASSFPGGSAYNEQFF
-	TRBV20-1	-	TRBJ2-5	TGCAGTGCTAGGGGGGGGCGTACCTACAAGCAGTACTTC	CSARGGRTYKQYF
-	TRBV20-1	-	TRBJ2-3	TGCAGTGCTGATAGCGGGTCAGGGGCAGATACGCAGTATTTT	CSADSGSGADTQYF
-	TRBV5-1	-	TRBJ2-2	TGCGCCAGCAGCTTGGAACTACCTCCCGGGGAGCTGTTTTTT	CASSLELPPGELFF
many	TRBV5-5	-	TRBJ2-2	TGTGCCAGCAGCTTCGTGGCGGAAAGCGGGGAGCTGTTTTTT	CASSFVAESGELFF
-	TRBV11-2	TRBD2	TRBJ2-7	TGTGCCAGCACCCCTAGCGGGGGTTCTTTCTACGAGCAGTACTTC	CASTPSGGSFYEQYF
few	TRBV25-1	-	TRBJ2-3	TGTGCCAGCAGTGAATCCCCGACTAGTATCACGCAGTATTTT	CASSESPTSITQYF
few	TRBV7-6	-	TRBJ2-3	TGTGCCAGCAGCTTAGCGGTGGGTCCGGATACGCAGTATTTT	CASSLAVGPDTQYF
few	TRBV28	-	TRBJ2-5	TGTGCCAGCAGCCGGAACACAGGAGGGGAGACCCAGTACTTC	CASSRNTGGETQYF
-	TRBV28	-	TRBJ2-7	TGTGTCAGCGGGACAGCCGCCTACAATGAGCAGTACTTC	CVSGTAAYNEQYF
few	TRBV7-6	-	TRBJ1-2	TGTGCCAGCAGCCGACTTGAGAACTATGGCTACACCTTC	CASSRLENYGYTF
few	TRBV7-2	-	TRBJ1-6	TGTGCCAGCAGCTTCGCCACCGGGGCCACTAGGCGTTCACCCCTCCACTTT	CASSFATGATRRSPLHF
-	TRBV4-2	-	TRBJ2-1	TGTGCCAGCAGCCAAGGGGGCGGGAACCTCTACGAGCAGTTCTTC	CASSQGGGNLYEQFF
-	TRBV5-1	TRBD2	TRBJ2-7	TGCGCCAGCAGCCCGCTACTAGCGGGCGGCTCTGAGGGGCAGTACTTC	CASSPLLAGGSEGQYF
few	TRBV5-5	-	TRBJ1-1	TGTGCCAGCAGCTTGTCGGGACAGAACACTGAAGCTTTCTTT	CASSLSGQNTEAFF
-	TRBV5-1	-	TRBJ2-2	TGCGCCAGCAGCGCGCAAGCGAACACCGGGGAGCTGTTTTTT	CASSAQANTGELFF
many	TRBV20-1	-	TRBJ2-3	TGCAGTGCTAGGGGGGGAGTGTTGGATACGCAGTATTTT	CSARGGVLDTQYF
-	TRBV4-1	-	TRBJ2-1	TGCGCCAGCAGCCAAGATTGGGATACAGGGTTCAATGAGCAGTTCTTC	CASSQDWDTGFNEQFF
few	TRBV6-2/TRBV6-3	-	TRBJ2-7	TGTGCCAGCAGTTACGAGGACAGAGCGTCCTACGAGCAGTACTTC	CASSYEDRASYEQYF
-	TRBV20-1	-	TRBJ1-2	TGCAGTGCTAGAGAGGGGAGAGATCGCTACACCTTC	CSAREGRDRYTF
once	TRBV6-2/TRBV6-3	-	TRBJ2-3	TGTACCAGCAGGCCGGGGGCCACCACAGATACGCAGTATTTT	CTSRPGATTDTQYF
-	TRBV20-1	-	TRBJ1-5	TGCAGTGCTAGAGATGAAGAGCTTCAGCCCCAGCATTTT	CSARDEELQPQHF
many	TRBV2	-	TRBJ2-5	TGTGCCAGCAGTGATGGTGGGTCCCCACGGCCGGAGACCCAGTACTTC	CASSDGGSPRPETQYF
once	TRBV6-6	-	TRBJ1-1	TGTGCCAGCAGTTACTTGATGGAGAACACTGAAGCTTTCTTT	CASSYLMENTEAFF
-	TRBV18	TRBD2	TRBJ2-7	TGTGCCAGCCCACCACCCAGCGGGAGGGCCTACGAGCAGTACTTC	CASPPPSGRAYEQYF